A single sample is the source of the 7 T cell receptor beta chains below, sequenced in a study of CD8+ T cells in alopecia areata (dated by TCRdb to about 2018). Receptors were amplified or captured by the immunoSEQ multiplex PCR assay. To provide template for TCR sequencing, every sample had RNA extracted and reverse transcribed into cDNA. The source is immuneACCESS, and TCRdb retained only in-frame sequences with V and J called. Part of the clones is not carried over; for the studies checked, unresolved V genes explain less than half of this, and the remainder is unexplained. This sample is represented by some 6,000 clones, with no singletons among them. The top ten constitute roughly 33% of the sample. Pooled mouse cutaneous lymph node cells were stained for CD4, CD8alpha, NKG2D, NKG2ACE and other markers and were then sorted on a BD Influx. Material: CD8+ T cells sorted from a lymph node. The receptors shown here come from a C3H/HeJ mouse with alopecia areata. This strain is characterized by the MHC haplotype H2-k.

This clone appeared many times. Genes and germline are mouse. The read stops 4 residues short of the end of the CDR3; the missing end is completed from the germline J gene. The J gene is TRBJ2-2, the V gene TRBV13-3; TRBD2 might be the D (7 bases). Trimming shortened V by 6 bases and J by 4 bases, and 13 bases separated the two germline ends. The CDR3 loop spans 14 amino acids. Per the germline V gene, CDR1 is NNHDY and CDR2 is SYVADS. The CDR3 here is CASNGGRGTGQLYF. CDR3 bases read: TGTGCCAGCAACGGGGGGCGCGGCACCGGG. Full variable domain (remainder filled in from reference TRBV13-3 and TRBJ2-2): EAAVTQSPRSKVAVTGGKVTLSCHQTNNHDYMYWYRQDTGHGLRLIHYSYVADSTEKGDIPDGYKASRPSQENFSLILELASLSQTAVYFCASNGGRGTGQLYFGEGSKLTVL.

This clone was seen repeatedly, ten times or more. Genes here carry mouse names. The DNA ends 4 residues before the CDR3 does, and the rest of the CDR3 is filled in from the germline J gene. The V call is TRBV19, the J call TRBJ2-4; 7 bases fit TRBD2. Per germline, CDR1 FNHDT and CDR2 SITEND (reference sequence). The CDR3 runs 14 residues. J lost 2 bases, V lost 4 bases, and 4 bases had no gene match. The CDR3 loop is CASSPGLTQNTLYF. The sequenced CDR3 bases are TGTGCCAGCAGTCCGGGACTGACTCAAAAC.

Regarding this clone: Gene names refer to mouse genes. Read coverage stops 4 residues before the CDR3 terminus; the germline J gene supplies the remainder. The chain couples TRBV31 to TRBJ2-1, with 11 bases matching TRBD2. The CDR3 is 15 amino acids. The germline CDR1 and CDR2 sequences are GKSSPN and SITVG. V dropped 4 bases and J dropped 3; count of bases not matched to a gene: 5. Here the CDR3 reads CAWNWGGASYAEQFF. CDR3 bases read: TGTGCCTGGAACTGGGGGGGCGCGAGCTATGCT.

This clone counts as medium-sized. Mouse gene names apply. The read finishes 4 residues shy of the CDR3 end, and the germline J gene is used to complete it. V is TRBV1 and J is TRBJ2-3; D perhaps matches TRBD1 (6 bases). The CDR3 has 15 residues. V was cut by 0 bases and J by 4 bases, with 11 bases left in between. The germline CDR1 and CDR2 sequences are NSQYPW and LRSPGD (reference sequence). The CDR3: CTCSADRGGTETLYF. The sequenced CDR3 bases are TGCACCTGCAGTGCAGACAGGGGAGGGACAGAA.

This clone was counted ten times or more. Any gene name here is a mouse gene name. The covered CDR3 bases are TGTGCCAGCGGTGAGCTGACAGGGTGGAACACA. Its translation: CASGELTGWNT. The CDR3 as a whole reads CASGELTGWNTEVFF. The chain joins TRBV13-2 to TRBJ1-1, with TRBD1 identical over 7 bases. The DNA ends 4 residues before the CDR3 does, and the rest of the CDR3 is filled in from the germline J gene. V shed 2 bases, J shed 1 base, and the junction held 5 bases outside the gene matches. CDR3 length: 15 residues. CDR1 NNHNN and CDR2 SYGAGS come from the germline V gene (reference sequence).

This clone was seen more than once but under ten times. Gene names follow the mouse nomenclature. The CDR3 end falls 4 residues outside the read, so it is completed with the germline J gene. The genes are TRBV13-3 and TRBJ2-1, with D hard to call. V was clipped by 2 bases and J by 3 bases, with 6 bases between them. This CDR3 is built from 13 residues. Germline CDR1 and CDR2: NNHDY and SYVADS. The sequenced part of the CDR3 DNA is TGTGCCAGCAGTGAAGTGGGCTATGCT. Translated: CASSEVGYA. The CDR3 in its entirety is CASSEVGYAEQFF.

This clone is classed as medium-sized. The gene names given are mouse names. The CDR3 extends 4 residues past the end of the read, so its final part is completed from the germline J gene. This rearrangement joins TRBV16 to TRBJ1-2, with TRBD1 identical over 7 bases. CDR1 is SGHSA, CDR2 FRNQAP, per germline. The CDR3 runs 15 residues. The junction had 5 bases not matched to a gene; V was cut back by 3 bases and J by 1 base. Incomplete CDR3 DNA: TGTGCAAGCAGCTTTCCGGGACAGAGAAACTCC. This sequence encodes CASSFPGQRNS. In full, the CDR3 is CASSFPGQRNSDYTF. Based on the CDR3 plus reference TRBV16 and TRBJ1-2, the full variable domain is NAGVIQTPRHKVTGKGQEATLWCEPISGHSAVFWYRQTIVQGLEFLTYFRNQAPIDDSGMPKERFSAQMPNQSHSTLKIQSTQPQDSAVYLCASSFPGQRNSDYTFGSGTRLLVI.